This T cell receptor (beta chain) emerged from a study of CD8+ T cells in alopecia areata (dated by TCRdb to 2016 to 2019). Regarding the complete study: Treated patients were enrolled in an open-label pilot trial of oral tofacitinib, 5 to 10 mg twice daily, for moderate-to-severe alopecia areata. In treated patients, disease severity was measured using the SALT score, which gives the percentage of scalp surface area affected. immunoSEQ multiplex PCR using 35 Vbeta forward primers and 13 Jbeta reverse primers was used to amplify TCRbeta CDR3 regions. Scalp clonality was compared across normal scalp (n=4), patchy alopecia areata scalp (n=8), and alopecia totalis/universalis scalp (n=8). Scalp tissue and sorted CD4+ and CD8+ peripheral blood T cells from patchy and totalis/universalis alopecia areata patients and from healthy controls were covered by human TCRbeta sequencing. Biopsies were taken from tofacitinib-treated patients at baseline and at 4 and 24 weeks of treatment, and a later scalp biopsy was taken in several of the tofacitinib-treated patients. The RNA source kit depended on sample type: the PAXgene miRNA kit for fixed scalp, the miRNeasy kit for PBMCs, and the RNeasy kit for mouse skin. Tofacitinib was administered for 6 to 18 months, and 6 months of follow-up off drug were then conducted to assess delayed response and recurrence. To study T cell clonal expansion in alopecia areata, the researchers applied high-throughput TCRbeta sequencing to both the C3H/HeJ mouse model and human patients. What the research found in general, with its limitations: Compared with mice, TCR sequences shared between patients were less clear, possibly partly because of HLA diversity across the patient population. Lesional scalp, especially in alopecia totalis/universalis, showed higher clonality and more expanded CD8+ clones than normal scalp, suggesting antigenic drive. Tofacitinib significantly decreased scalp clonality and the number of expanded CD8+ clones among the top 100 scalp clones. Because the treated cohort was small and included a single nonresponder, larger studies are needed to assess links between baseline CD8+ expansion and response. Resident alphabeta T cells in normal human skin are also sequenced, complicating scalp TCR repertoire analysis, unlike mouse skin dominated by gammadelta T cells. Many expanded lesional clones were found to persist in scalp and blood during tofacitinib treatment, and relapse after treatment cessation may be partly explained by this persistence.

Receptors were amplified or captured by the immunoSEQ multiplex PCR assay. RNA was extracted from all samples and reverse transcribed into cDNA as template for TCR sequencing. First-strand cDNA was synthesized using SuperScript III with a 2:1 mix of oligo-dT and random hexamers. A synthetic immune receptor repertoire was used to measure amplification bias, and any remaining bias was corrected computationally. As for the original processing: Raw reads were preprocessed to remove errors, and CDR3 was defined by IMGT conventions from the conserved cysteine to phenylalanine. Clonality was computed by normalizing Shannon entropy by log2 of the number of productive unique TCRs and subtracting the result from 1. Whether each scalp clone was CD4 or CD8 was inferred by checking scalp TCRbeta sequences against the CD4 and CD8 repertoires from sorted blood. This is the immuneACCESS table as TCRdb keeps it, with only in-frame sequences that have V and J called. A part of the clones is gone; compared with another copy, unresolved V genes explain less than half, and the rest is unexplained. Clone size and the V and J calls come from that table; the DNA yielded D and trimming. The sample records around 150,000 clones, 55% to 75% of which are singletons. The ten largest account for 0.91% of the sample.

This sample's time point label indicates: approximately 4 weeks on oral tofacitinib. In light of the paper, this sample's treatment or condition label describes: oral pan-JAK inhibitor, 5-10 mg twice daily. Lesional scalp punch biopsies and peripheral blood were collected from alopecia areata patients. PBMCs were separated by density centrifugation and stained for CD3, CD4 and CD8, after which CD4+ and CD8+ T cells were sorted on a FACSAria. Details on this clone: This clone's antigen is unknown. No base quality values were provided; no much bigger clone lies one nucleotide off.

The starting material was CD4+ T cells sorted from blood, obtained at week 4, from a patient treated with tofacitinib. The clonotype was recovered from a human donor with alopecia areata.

In nucleotides, the sequence is TGCAGCGTTGCGGGGTATGGCTACAATGAGCAGTTCTTC. It translates to CSVAGYGYNEQFF. In this chain, TRBV29-1 is recombined with TRBJ2-1; a tentative D match to TRBD2 spans 5 bases. At the junction V is shortened by 4 bases and J by 3 bases, with 10 bases in between. The CDR3 holds 13 amino acids from the cysteine to the phenylalanine. Only the CDR3 region is kept as DNA, spanning 39 bases read in frame from base 1. CDR1 and CDR2, looked up from the germline V gene, are SQVTM and ANQGSEA.